The present T cell receptor beta chain was sequenced within a study of blood T cell repertoires in COVID-19. Study in general: Samples of COVID-19 (acute and convalescent) were obtained from the United States, Italy and Spain. From T cells, B-cell-depleted T cells, or PBMCs came the material, which was cDNA or gDNA.

In the original processing: How many nucleated cells were present was estimated from reference gene primer amplification. Libraries were prepared by immunoSEQ multiplex PCR; TCRdb keeps only in-frame clonotypes and omits some of them. For V, J and clone size, that table is used; D and trimming come from the DNA. The table lists fewer than 350,000 clones, about 76% of them singletons. Trimming left V 1 base short and J 2 bases short, with 6 bases between. CDR3 length: 13 residues. Germline V lookup: CDR1 SGHKS, CDR2 YYEKEE (reference sequence). Concerning this clone: This sample includes further DNA sequences coding for the same CDR3.

This receptor was obtained from an older woman with active or convalescent COVID-19. The chain has TRBV5-5 and TRBJ1-2; D gene unclear. Sequencing input: peripheral blood. The CDR3 region is CASSLRGNYGYTF. The CDR3 DNA follows: TGTGCCAGCAGCTTGCGGGGAAACTATGGCTACACCTTC.